These T cell receptor beta chains were read from a single sample in a study of cytomegalovirus exposure and HLA in healthy donors. This table comes from immunoSEQ multiplex PCR, and its TCRdb copy is limited to in-frame clones, with some not included. Of about 94,000 clones listed, 50% to 75% are singletons. The sample taken for sequencing was PBMCs. Every receptor here comes from a man aged 30-40 years in good health and CMV-seronegative. CDR3s leave out the opening cysteine and the closing phenylalanine or tryptophan. A D gene is named only where the DNA matches it firmly.

cdr3_aa,cdr3_length,j_call,v_call,d_call
ASLEAGREQY,10,TRBJ2-7,TRBV7-9,-
ASSQESAGVPYEQY,14,TRBJ2-7,TRBV14,TRBD2
ASSLLFSGNSYEQY,14,TRBJ2-7,TRBV5-6,TRBD2
ASSLRQQLAKNIQY,14,TRBJ2-4,TRBV28,-
ASSLAGGTYEQY,12,TRBJ2-7,TRBV6-5,TRBD2
ASSVDSTEKLF,11,TRBJ1-4,TRBV19,-
ASSMEGQGSYEQY,13,TRBJ2-7,TRBV19,TRBD1
APNLRTASYEQY,12,TRBJ2-7,TRBV6-5,-
ASSTGGSTEAF,11,TRBJ1-1,TRBV19,-
ASSPSSGAYYEQY,13,TRBJ2-7,TRBV25-1,TRBD2